The 24 T cell receptor beta chains below all came from one sample that was sequenced in a study of T cells in Graves' hyperthyroidism and ophthalmopathy. RNA transcripts yielded amplified TCR beta CDR3 regions. Using the HTBI primer set, a first-round RT-PCR was run on the TCR CDR3. A single record per CDR3 protein comes from TCRdb applying MiXCR to the multiplex PCR reads. The sample records 550,000 to 600,000 distinct CDR3 sequences, over 15% being singletons. The source material was blood. The source of these receptors is a woman aged 18-30 years with Graves' hyperthyroidism.

This clonotype showed up many times. V and J are TRBV3-1 and TRBJ1-1; TRBD1 agrees at 9 bases. The CDR3 length is 11 residues. Germline V gene sequence: CDR1 LGHDT, CDR2 YNNKEL (reference sequence). Trimming cost V 5 bases and J 11 bases; bases outside gene matches: 3. The CDR3 spells CASSDRGMAFF. The CDR3 DNA is TGTGCCAGCAGCGACAGGGGGATGGCTTTCTTT. Complete variable domain (other parts from reference TRBV3-1 and TRBJ1-1): DTAVSQTPKYLVTQMGNDKSIKCEQNLGHDTMYWYKQDSKKFLKIMFSYNNKELIINETVPNRFSPKSPDKAHLNLHINSLELGDSAVYFCASSDRGMAFFGQGTRLTVV.

This chain connects TRBV11-3 to TRBJ2-2; TRBD2 aligns across 10 bases. Germline V CDR1 and CDR2: SGHNT, YENEEA. The CDR3 spans 14 residues. After removal of 5 bases from V and 5 bases from J, the junction contained 2 bases not matched to a gene. The CDR3 here is CASSQLAGTGELFF. CDR3 bases: TGTGCCAGCAGCCAACTAGCGGGGACCGGGGAGCTGTTTTTT.

In its sample, this clonotype was seen many times. The chain is built from TRBV2 and TRBJ2-5, with TRBD2 identical over 12 bases. The CDR3 is 16 amino acids. V gave up 6 bases and J gave up 4 bases; unmatched junction bases: 9. Germline CDR1 SNHLY, CDR2 FYNNEI. The CDR3, as DNA: TGTGCCAGCAGAGGACTAGCGGGACGACGAGGAGAGACCCAGTACTTC. This sequence encodes CASRGLAGRRGETQYF.

About this clonotype itself: A read error is possible here, since a much larger clone lies one base away. The gene calls are TRBV5-1 and TRBJ2-3, with unresolved D. CDR3 length: 15 amino acids. In germline, CDR1 is SGHRS, CDR2 YFSETQ. This CDR3 reads CASSLPIVGGDMQYF. CDR3 sequence (DNA): TGCGCCAGCAGCTTGCCGATCGTGGGTGGAGATATGCAGTATTTT.

This chain links TRBV6-1 with TRBJ2-3; weak D call: TRBD1 (5 bases). CDR3 length: 15 residues. Germline V CDR1 and CDR2: MNHNS, SASEGT. Trimming pared 2 bases from V and 3 bases from J, leaving 12 bases between. CDR3 nucleotide sequence: TGTGCCAGCAGTGAAAGTCAGGGTGGTACAGATACGCAGTATTTT. Protein sequence: CASSESQGGTDTQYF.

Only a few counts were recorded for this clonotype. The V and J genes are TRBV6-5 and TRBJ2-7; D call uncertain. Between the trimmed V and J ends, which lost 2 bases and 4 bases, there was a span of 3 bases. CDR3 length: 11 residues. CDR1 and CDR2 from the germline V gene are MNHEY and SVGAGI. CDR3 region: CASSYMYEQYF. The CDR3 nucleotides read TGTGCCAGCAGTTACATGTACGAGCAGTACTTC.

The V and J genes are TRBV12-3 or TRBV12-4 and TRBJ1-5; the D is unclear. This CDR3 comprises 13 residues. Trimming pared 6 bases from V and 4 bases from J, leaving 10 bases between. CDR3 nucleotides: TGTGCCAGCAGCCTCCGTCGGAATCAGCCCCAGCATTTT. Amino acid sequence: CASSLRRNQPQHF.

This clonotype was recorded at least ten times. This rearrangement joins TRBV12-3 or TRBV12-4 to TRBJ1-5; TRBD1 might be the D (5 bases). This CDR3 comprises 16 residues. V dropped 7 bases and J dropped 0 bases, with 16 bases sitting between them. The chain's CDR3 is CASTLLGGYSNQPQHF. The CDR3 DNA reads as TGTGCCAGCACCCTCCTCGGGGGATATAGCAATCAGCCCCAGCATTTT.

This clonotype occurred many times. V and J are TRBV7-9 and TRBJ1-5; weak D call: TRBD1 (6 bases). Germline CDR1 is SEHNR and CDR2 is FQNEAQ (reference sequence). This CDR3 contains 19 residues. The V gene lost 5 bases and the J gene lost 6 bases, with 29 bases spanning the gap. The CDR3 region is CASSVPSQGATQGGQPQHF. The CDR3 region has the DNA TGTGCCAGCAGCGTACCGTCACAAGGGGCCACACAGGGTGGTCAGCCCCAGCATTTT.

About this clonotype: One end of the junction is discordant with germline, which a read error may explain. The rearrangement uses TRBV9 and TRBJ2-5; 9 positions match TRBD2. The V gene's germline CDR1 is SGDLS and CDR2 YYNGEE. The CDR3 length is 15 residues. CDR3 in DNA: TGTGCCAGCAGCTTCTTAGCGGGAGTAGAGGAGACCCCGTACTTC. This encodes CASSFLAGVEETPYF. Full variable domain (outside the CDR3, taken from reference TRBV9 and TRBJ2-5): DSGVTQTPKHLITATGQRVTLRCSPRSGDLSVYWYQQSLDQGLQFLIQYYNGEERAKGNILERFSAQQFPDLHSELNLSSLELGDSALYFCASSFLAGVEETPYFGPGTRLLVL.

This chain connects TRBV11-1 to TRBJ1-2; unclear D gene. The CDR3 covers 13 residues. Trimming pared 3 bases from V and 3 bases from J, leaving 8 bases between. Germline CDR1 reads SGHAT; CDR2 reads FQDESV (reference sequence). The CDR3 sequence is CASSLEEDYGYTF. CDR3 sequence (DNA): TGTGCCAGCAGCTTGGAAGAAGACTATGGCTACACCTTC. The full variable domain, with the rest looked up from reference TRBV11-1 and TRBJ1-2, is EAEVAQSPRYKITEKSQAVAFWCDPISGHATLYWYRQILGQGPELLVQFQDESVVDDSQLPKDRFSAERLKGVDSTLKIQPAELGDSAMYLCASSLEEDYGYTFGSGTRLTVV.

This clonotype was detected only once. The chain joins TRBV7-9 to TRBJ2-1; 10 nucleotides line up with TRBD1. Germline V gene lookup returns CDR1 SEHNR and CDR2 FQNEAQ (reference sequence). The V and J ends lost 5 bases and 0 bases, in that order; junction bases with no gene match: 7. This CDR3 region has 17 residues. The CDR3 DNA reads as TGTGCCAGCAGCCGGAGACAGGGGGCTAGCTCCTACAATGAGCAGTTCTTC. Translated, it gives CASSRRQGASSYNEQFF. Variable domain in full (rest from reference TRBV7-9 and TRBJ2-1): DTGVSQNPRHKITKRGQNVTFRCDPISEHNRLYWYRQTLGQGPEFLTYFQNEAQLEKSRLLSDRFSAERPKGSFSTLEIQRTEQGDSAMYLCASSRRQGASSYNEQFFGPGTRLTVL.

The chain combines TRBV20-1 with TRBJ2-5; 8 bases align to TRBD2. With 0 bases clipped from V and 5 bases from J, the junction kept 5 bases outside the gene matches. Germline CDR1 is DFQATT and CDR2 is SNEGSKA (reference sequence). CDR3 size: 14 residues. CDR3 loop: CSARDASGRETQYF. The CDR3 nucleotides are TGCAGTGCTAGAGATGCTAGCGGGCGGGAGACCCAGTACTTC.

This clonotype was detected many times. The gene calls are TRBV6-1 and TRBJ2-7; possibly TRBD2 for D (5 bases). CDR1 MNHNS and CDR2 SASEGT come from the germline V gene. The CDR3 totals 13 residues. With 7 bases removed from V and 1 base from J, the gap between germline ends came to 11 bases. The CDR3 region has the DNA TGTGCCAGCAAACTACGGGGATCCTACGAGCAGTACTTC. It specifies CASKLRGSYEQYF.

This clonotype has just a few counts. The gene calls are TRBV6-5 and TRBJ2-5; a weak D match, TRBD2 (6 bases). Germline V gene lookup returns CDR1 MNHEY and CDR2 SVGAGI. There are 15 residues in the CDR3. Trimming took off 4 bases at V and 5 bases at J, with 17 bases between the two ends. CDR3 nucleotides: TGTGCCAGCAGTTCGAGGGACTTGCCTCGCGAGACCCAGTACTTC. This gives the protein CASSSRDLPRETQYF.

The chain employs TRBV2 and TRBJ2-7; 8 bases fit TRBD2. V was clipped by 8 bases and J by 3 bases; unmatched bases: 9. The CDR3 sequence is 14 residues long. From germline, CDR1 is SNHLY and CDR2 FYNNEI. The CDR3 bases are TGTGCCAGCCGTAAAACTAGCGGCAACTACGAGCAGTACTTC. Amino acid sequence: CASRKTSGNYEQYF.

This clonotype was counted many times. This sequence joins TRBV20-1 and TRBJ2-1; 8 positions agree with TRBD2. The CDR3 loop spans 15 amino acids. Losses at the gene ends were 3 bases for V and 2 bases for J; bases not matched to a gene: 6. CDR1 DFQATT and CDR2 SNEGSKA come from the germline V gene (reference sequence). DNA of the CDR3: TGCAGTGCTAGGCGGGCGGGAGGAGCCTACAATGAGCAGTTCTTC. This sequence encodes CSARRAGGAYNEQFF.

This clonotype was seen ten or more times. The rearrangement uses TRBV7-6 and TRBJ2-7, with 8 bases matching TRBD2. V shed 6 bases and J 0 bases; nucleotides not matched to a gene: 7. The CDR3 loop spans 15 amino acids. Germline V gives CDR1 SGHVS, CDR2 FNYEAQ. CDR3 coding DNA: TGTGCCAGCAGTCCATCTAGCGGGCCCTCCTACGAGCAGTACTTC. Translated: CASSPSSGPSYEQYF.

This clonotype was observed at least ten times. The chain carries TRBV5-6 and TRBJ1-2; 8 bases map to TRBD1. V lost 0 bases and J lost 8; bases outside the gene matches: 9. CDR3 length equals 15 residues. Germline V CDR1 and CDR2: SGHDT, YYEEEE. Here the CDR3 DNA reads TGTGCCAGCAGCTTGGCCGGCAGGGGGCGAGTGGGCTACACCTTC. Encoded protein: CASSLAGRGRVGYTF. Combining the CDR3 with reference TRBV5-6 and TRBJ1-2 gives the whole variable domain DAGVTQSPTHLIKTRGQQVTLRCSPKSGHDTVSWYQQALGQGPQFIFQYYEEEERQRGNFPDRFSGHQFPNYSSELNVNALLLGDSALYLCASSLAGRGRVGYTFGSGTRLTVV.

The chain links TRBV15 to TRBJ1-4; D gene uncertain. Germline CDR1 is LNHNV and CDR2 is YYDKDF (reference sequence). The CDR3 length is 16 residues. V was clipped by 0 bases and J by 0 bases, with 8 bases between them. The CDR3 protein is CATSREGGTTNEKLFF. CDR3 DNA sequence: TGTGCCACCAGCAGAGAGGGTGGGACAACTAATGAAAAACTGTTTTTT.

In regard to this clonotype: Germline and junction disagree at one end, which may indicate a read error. The CDR3 is CAGSRQGKRTDTQYF. The CDR3 DNA is TGTGCCGGCAGCCGTCAGGGCAAGCGCACAGATACGCAGTATTTT. This sequence joins TRBV12-3 or TRBV12-4 and TRBJ2-3, with a possible D match to TRBD1 (5 bases). The CDR3 spans 15 residues.

The chain combines TRBV6-1 with TRBJ2-2; 13 positions agree with TRBD2. The CDR3 covers 18 residues. Germline trimming cut 10 bases from V and 3 bases from J; bases unmatched to any gene: 14. Germline V gene lookup returns CDR1 MNHNS and CDR2 SASEGT. The CDR3 sequence: CAMSPRRTSGSHTGELFF. In nucleotides, the CDR3 is TGTGCCATGTCCCCCCGCAGGACTAGCGGGAGCCACACCGGGGAGCTGTTTTTT.

Many counts were recorded for this clonotype. The rearrangement joins TRBV3-1 to TRBJ2-1; D gene ambiguous. The length of the CDR3 is 17 residues. Trimming removed 0 bases from V and 7 bases from J, with 19 bases in between. The V gene's germline CDR1 is LGHDT and CDR2 YNNKEL (reference sequence). In DNA form, the CDR3 reads TGTGCCAGCAGCCAAGATAGCTCTATCAGTAGGTTGAATGAGCAGTTCTTC. Protein product: CASSQDSSISRLNEQFF.

This clonotype has more than one count but fewer than ten. V usage is TRBV9 and J usage is TRBJ2-5; TRBD2 agrees at 10 bases. The CDR3 has 16 residues. Trimming at V came to 0 bases and at J to 0 bases, leaving 2 bases not matched to a gene. Germline lookup yields CDR1 SGDLS and CDR2 YYNGEE. CDR3 nucleotides: TGTGCCAGCAGCGTAGCTCTAGCGGGGGACCAAGAGACCCAGTACTTC. This encodes CASSVALAGDQETQYF.